The subject of this entry is one TCR beta chain. Its antigen is as yet unknown. The CDR3 is 14 residues long. V was cut by 4 bases and J by 2 bases, with 9 bases left in between. Germline CDR1 and CDR2: KGHSH and LQKENI. The authors prepared the TCRbeta library with unique molecular identifiers. In TCRdb, the PCR reads were re-called with MiXCR into one record per CDR3 protein. Of about 70,000 distinct CDR3 sequences in the sample, around 9.9% were seen once. These data belong to a study of T-cell reconstitution after alpha-beta-depleted transplantation in children. Study results and limitations: One year after transplant, T-cell counts and diversity came mostly from newly produced T cells. Reportedly, alpha-beta T cells present about two months post-transplant originated from several hundred expanded clones of graft origin.

This TCR derives from a boy between 10 and 17 years old with acute myeloid leukemia, due to receive a stem cell transplant. This chain joins TRBV18 and TRBJ1-5, with no clear D. The sample was PBMCs, taken before TCRalphabeta/CD19-depleted stem cell transplant. Here the CDR3 reads CASSLSRGNQPQHF. CDR3 DNA sequence: TGTGCCAGCTCACTCTCGAGGGGCAATCAGCCCCAGCATTTT.